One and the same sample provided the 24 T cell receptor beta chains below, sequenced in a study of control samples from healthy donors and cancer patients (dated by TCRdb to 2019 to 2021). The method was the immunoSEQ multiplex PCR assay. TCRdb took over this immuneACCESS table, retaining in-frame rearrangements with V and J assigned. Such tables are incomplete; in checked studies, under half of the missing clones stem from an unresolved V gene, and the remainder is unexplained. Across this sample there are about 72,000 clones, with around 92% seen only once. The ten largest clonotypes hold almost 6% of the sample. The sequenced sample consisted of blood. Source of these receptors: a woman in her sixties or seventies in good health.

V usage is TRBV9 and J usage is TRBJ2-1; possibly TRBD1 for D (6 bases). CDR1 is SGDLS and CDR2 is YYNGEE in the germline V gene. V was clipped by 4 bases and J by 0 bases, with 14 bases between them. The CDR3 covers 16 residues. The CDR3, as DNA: TGTGCCAGCAGCCCTTACAGGGTAGTCTCCTACAATGAGCAGTTCTTC. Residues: CASSPYRVVSYNEQFF.

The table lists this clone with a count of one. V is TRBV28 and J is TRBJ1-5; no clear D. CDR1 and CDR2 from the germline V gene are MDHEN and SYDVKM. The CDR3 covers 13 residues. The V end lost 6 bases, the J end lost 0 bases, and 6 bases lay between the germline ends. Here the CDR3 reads CASRRYSNQPQHF. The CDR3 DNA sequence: TGTGCCAGCAGGAGATATAGCAATCAGCCCCAGCATTTT.

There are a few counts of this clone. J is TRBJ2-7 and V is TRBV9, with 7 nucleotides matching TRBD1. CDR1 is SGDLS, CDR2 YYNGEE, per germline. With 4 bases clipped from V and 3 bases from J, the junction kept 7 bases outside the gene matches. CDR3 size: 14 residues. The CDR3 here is CASSPTGKYYEQYF. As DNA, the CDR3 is TGTGCCAGCAGCCCGACAGGGAAATACTACGAGCAGTACTTC. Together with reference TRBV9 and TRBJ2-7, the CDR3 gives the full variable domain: DSGVTQTPKHLITATGQRVTLRCSPRSGDLSVYWYQQSLDQGLQFLIQYYNGEERAKGNILERFSAQQFPDLHSELNLSSLELGDSALYFCASSPTGKYYEQYFGPGTRLTVT.

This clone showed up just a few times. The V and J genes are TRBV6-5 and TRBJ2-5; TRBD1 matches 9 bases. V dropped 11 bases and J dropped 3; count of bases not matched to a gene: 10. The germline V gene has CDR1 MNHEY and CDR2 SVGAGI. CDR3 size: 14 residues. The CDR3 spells CAARQGGGKETQYF. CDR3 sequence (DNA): TGTGCCGCCCGACAGGGGGGAGGTAAAGAGACCCAGTACTTC.

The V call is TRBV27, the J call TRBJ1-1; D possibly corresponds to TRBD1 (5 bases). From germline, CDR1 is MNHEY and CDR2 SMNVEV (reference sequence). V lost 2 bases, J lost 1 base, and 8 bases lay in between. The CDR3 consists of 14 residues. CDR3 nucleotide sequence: TGTGCCAGCAGTTTAATCGGGGGGAACACTGAAGCTTTCTTT. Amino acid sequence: CASSLIGGNTEAFF.

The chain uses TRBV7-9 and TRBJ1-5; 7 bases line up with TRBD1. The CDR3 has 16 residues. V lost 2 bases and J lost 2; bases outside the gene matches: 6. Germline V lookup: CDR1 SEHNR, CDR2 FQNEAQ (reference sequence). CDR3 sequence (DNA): TGTGCCAGCAGCTTAATAGGGACAGAGGGCAATCAGCCCCAGCATTTT. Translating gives CASSLIGTEGNQPQHF.

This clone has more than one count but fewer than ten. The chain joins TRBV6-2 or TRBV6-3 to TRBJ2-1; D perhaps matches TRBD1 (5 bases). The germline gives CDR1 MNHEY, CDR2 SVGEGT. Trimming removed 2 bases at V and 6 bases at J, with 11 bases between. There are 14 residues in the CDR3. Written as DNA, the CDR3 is TGTGCCAGCAGTTACGGGCGTCAGGGCAATGAGCAGTTCTTC. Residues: CASSYGRQGNEQFF.

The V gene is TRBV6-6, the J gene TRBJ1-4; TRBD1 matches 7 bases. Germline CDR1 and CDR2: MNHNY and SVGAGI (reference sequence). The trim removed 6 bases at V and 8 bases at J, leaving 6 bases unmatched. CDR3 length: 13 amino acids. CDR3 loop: CASRPRGEEKLFF. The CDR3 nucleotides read TGTGCCAGCAGGCCCAGGGGGGAAGAAAAACTGTTTTTT.

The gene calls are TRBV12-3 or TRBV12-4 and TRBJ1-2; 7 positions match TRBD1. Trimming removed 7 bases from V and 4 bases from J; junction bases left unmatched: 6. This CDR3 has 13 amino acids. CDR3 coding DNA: TGTGCCAGCACCTCTGACAGGGTCTATGGCTACACCTTC. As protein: CASTSDRVYGYTF.

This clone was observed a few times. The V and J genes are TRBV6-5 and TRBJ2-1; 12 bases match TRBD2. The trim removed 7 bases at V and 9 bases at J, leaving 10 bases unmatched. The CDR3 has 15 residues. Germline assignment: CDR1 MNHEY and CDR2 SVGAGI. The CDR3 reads CASTMTSGSRSEQFF. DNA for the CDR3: TGTGCCAGCACCATGACTAGCGGGAGTCGTAGTGAGCAGTTCTTC.

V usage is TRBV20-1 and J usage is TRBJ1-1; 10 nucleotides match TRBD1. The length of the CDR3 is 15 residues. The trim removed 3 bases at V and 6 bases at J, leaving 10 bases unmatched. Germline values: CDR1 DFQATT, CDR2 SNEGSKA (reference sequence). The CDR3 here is CSASDRGQGGSEAFF. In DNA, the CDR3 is TGCAGTGCTAGTGACCGCGGACAGGGGGGCTCTGAAGCTTTCTTT.

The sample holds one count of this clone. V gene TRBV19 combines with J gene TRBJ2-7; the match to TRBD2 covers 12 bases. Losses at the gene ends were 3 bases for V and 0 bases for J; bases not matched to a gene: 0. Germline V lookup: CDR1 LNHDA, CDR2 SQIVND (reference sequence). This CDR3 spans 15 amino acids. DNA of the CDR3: TGTGCCAGTAGTATGACTAGCGGGAGCTCCTACGAGCAGTACTTC. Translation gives CASSMTSGSSYEQYF.

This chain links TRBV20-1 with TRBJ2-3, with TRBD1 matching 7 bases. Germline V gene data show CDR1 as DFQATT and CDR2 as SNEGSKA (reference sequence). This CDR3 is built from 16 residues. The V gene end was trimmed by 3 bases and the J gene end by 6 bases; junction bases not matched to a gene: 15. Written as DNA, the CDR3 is TGCAGTGCTAGTGGGGTTAGGGGACCGGGACAGGATACGCAGTATTTT. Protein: CSASGVRGPGQDTQYF.

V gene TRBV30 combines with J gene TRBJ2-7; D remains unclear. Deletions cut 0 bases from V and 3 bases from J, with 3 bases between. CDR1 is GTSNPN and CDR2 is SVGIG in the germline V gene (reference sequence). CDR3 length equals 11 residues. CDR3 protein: CAWSVSYEQYF. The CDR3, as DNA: TGTGCCTGGAGTGTCAGCTACGAGCAGTACTTC.

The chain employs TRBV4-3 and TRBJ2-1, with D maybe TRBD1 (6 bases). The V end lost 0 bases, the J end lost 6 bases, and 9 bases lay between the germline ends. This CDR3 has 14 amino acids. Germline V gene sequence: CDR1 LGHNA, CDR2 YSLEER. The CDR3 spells CASSQERGSNEQFF. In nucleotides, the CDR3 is TGCGCCAGCAGCCAAGAAAGGGGGAGCAATGAGCAGTTCTTC.

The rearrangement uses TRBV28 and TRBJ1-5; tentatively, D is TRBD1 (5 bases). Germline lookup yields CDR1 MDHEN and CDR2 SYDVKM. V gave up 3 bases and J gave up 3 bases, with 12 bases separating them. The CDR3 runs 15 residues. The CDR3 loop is CASSFRFRVNQPQHF. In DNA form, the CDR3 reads TGTGCCAGCAGTTTCCGGTTCAGGGTCAATCAGCCCCAGCATTTT. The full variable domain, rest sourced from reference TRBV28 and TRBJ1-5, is DVKVTQSSRYLVKRTGEKVFLECVQDMDHENMFWYRQDPGLGLRLIYFSYDVKMKEKGDIPEGYSVSREKKERFSLILESASTNQTSMYLCASSFRFRVNQPQHFGDGTRLSIL.

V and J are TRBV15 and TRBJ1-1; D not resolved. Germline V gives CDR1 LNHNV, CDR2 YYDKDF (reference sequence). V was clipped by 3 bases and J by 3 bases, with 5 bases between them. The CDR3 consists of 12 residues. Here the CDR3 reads CATSSPDTEAFF. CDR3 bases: TGTGCCACCAGCAGTCCCGACACTGAAGCTTTCTTT. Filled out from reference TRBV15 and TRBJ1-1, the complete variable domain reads DAMVIQNPRYQVTQFGKPVTLSCSQTLNHNVMYWYQQKSSQAPKLLFHYYDKDFNNEADTPDNFQSRRPNTSFCFLDIRSPGLGDTAMYLCATSSPDTEAFFGQGTRLTVV.

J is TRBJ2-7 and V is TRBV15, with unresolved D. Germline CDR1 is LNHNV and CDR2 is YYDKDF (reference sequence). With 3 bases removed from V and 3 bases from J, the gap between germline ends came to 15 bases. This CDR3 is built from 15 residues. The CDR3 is CATSRTMGSLYEQYF. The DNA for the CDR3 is TGTGCCACCAGCAGGACGATGGGGTCACTCTACGAGCAGTACTTC.

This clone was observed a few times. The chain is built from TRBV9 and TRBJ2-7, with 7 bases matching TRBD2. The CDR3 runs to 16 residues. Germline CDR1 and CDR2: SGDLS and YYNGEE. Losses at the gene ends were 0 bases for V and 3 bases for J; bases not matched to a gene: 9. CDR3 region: CASSVVVISGCYEQYF. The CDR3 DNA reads TGTGCCAGCAGCGTAGTGGTAATTAGCGGGTGCTACGAGCAGTACTTC. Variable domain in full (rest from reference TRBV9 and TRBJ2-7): DSGVTQTPKHLITATGQRVTLRCSPRSGDLSVYWYQQSLDQGLQFLIQYYNGEERAKGNILERFSAQQFPDLHSELNLSSLELGDSALYFCASSVVVISGCYEQYFGPGTRLTVT.

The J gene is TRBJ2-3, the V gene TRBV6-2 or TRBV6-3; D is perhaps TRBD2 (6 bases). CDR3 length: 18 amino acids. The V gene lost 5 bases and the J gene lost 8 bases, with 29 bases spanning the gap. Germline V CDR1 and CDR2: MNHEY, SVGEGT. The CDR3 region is CASSDPGAERGPPITQYF. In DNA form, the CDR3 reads TGTGCCAGCAGTGACCCGGGAGCGGAGCGAGGCCCCCCTATTACGCAGTATTTT.

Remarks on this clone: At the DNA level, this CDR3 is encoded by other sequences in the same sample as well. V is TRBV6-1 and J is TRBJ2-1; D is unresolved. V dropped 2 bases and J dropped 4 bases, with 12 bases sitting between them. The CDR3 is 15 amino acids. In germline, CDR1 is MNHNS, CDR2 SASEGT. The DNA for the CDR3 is TGTGCCAGCAGTGAATACCGAGCGAGATACAATGAGCAGTTCTTC. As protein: CASSEYRARYNEQFF.

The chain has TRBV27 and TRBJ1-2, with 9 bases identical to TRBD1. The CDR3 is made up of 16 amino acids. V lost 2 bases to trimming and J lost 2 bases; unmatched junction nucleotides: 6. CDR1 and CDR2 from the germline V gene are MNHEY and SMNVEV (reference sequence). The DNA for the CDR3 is TGTGCCAGCAGTTTAAATACAGGGGGCTTAAACTATGGCTACACCTTC. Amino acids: CASSLNTGGLNYGYTF.

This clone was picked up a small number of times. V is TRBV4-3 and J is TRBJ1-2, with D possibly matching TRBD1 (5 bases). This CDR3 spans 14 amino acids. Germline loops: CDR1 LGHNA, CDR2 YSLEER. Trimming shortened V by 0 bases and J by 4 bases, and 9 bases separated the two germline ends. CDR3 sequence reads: CASSQDRGSYGYTF. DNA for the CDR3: TGCGCCAGCAGCCAAGATAGGGGTAGCTATGGCTACACCTTC.

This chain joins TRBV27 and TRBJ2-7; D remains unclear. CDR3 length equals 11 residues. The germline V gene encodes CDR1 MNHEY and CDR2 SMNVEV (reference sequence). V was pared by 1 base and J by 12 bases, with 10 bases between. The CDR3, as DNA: TGTGCCAGCAGTTTATTTGGGCAGCTGTACTTC. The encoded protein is CASSLFGQLYF.